Following are 22 T cell receptor beta chains from one sample sequenced in a study of cytomegalovirus exposure and HLA in healthy donors. Primers: 60 Vbeta forward and 13 Jbeta reverse. The repertoire was sequenced with immunoSEQ multiplex PCR; TCRdb's copy has only in-frame clones and lacks some. The repertoire has some 150,000 clones, 83% of them found once; the top ten carry 1.5%. The sequenced material came from PBMCs. The receptor source for this set is a man aged 35 to 55 in good health and CMV-seronegative.

V usage is TRBV19 and J usage is TRBJ2-3; 13 bases fit TRBD2. CDR1 LNHDA and CDR2 SQIVND come from the germline V gene (reference sequence). This CDR3 is built from 15 residues. The V and J ends lost 7 bases and 8 bases, in that order; junction bases with no gene match: 9. The CDR3 DNA reads TGTGCCAGTAACGACTGGACTAGCGGGAGATCTACGCAGTATTTT. Translated, it gives CASNDWTSGRSTQYF.

The gene calls are TRBV12-5 and TRBJ1-1, with TRBD1 matching 8 bases. In germline, CDR1 is LGHNT, CDR2 FRNRAP. J was trimmed by 3 bases and V by 4 bases; bases with no gene match: 7. This CDR3 contains 15 residues. CDR3 bases: TGTGCTAGTGGTTCGGGACAGGCGAGGGACACTGAAGCTTTCTTT. Its protein is CASGSGQARDTEAFF.

V and J are TRBV27 and TRBJ2-1; no clear D. V was pared by 2 bases and J by 6 bases, with 8 bases between. CDR3 size: 13 residues. CDR1 MNHEY and CDR2 SMNVEV come from the germline V gene (reference sequence). The CDR3 region is CASSLLPGNEQFF. The DNA for the CDR3 is TGTGCCAGCAGTTTACTACCGGGCAATGAGCAGTTCTTC.

The chain recombines TRBV27 with TRBJ2-7; TRBD2 matches 9 bases. CDR1 MNHEY and CDR2 SMNVEV come from the germline V gene (reference sequence). The CDR3 has 17 residues. J lost 4 bases, V lost 5 bases, and 15 bases had no gene match. In nucleotides, the CDR3 is TGTGCCAGCAGTCCCCTCTTGGCGGGGGGGCCACAGTACGAGCAGTACTTC. Its translation: CASSPLLAGGPQYEQYF.

V and J are TRBV29-1 and TRBJ2-7, with D possibly TRBD1 on 6 matching bases. Germline CDR1 reads SQVTM; CDR2 reads ANQGSEA. The CDR3 sequence is 13 residues long. V shed 2 bases and J shed 5 bases, with 13 bases lying between them. CDR3 residues: CSVEPTGSNEQYF. CDR3 nucleotide sequence: TGCAGCGTTGAACCGACAGGTTCGAACGAGCAGTACTTC.

This clone appeared once. The CDR3 spells CASSMRSQAEQFF. CDR3 sequence (DNA): TGTGCCAGTAGTATGCGTTCTCAGGCAGAGCAGTTCTTC. The chain employs TRBV19 and TRBJ2-1; D call uncertain. Germline V CDR1 and CDR2: LNHDA, SQIVND (reference sequence). The ends were cut back, 3 bases at V and 10 bases at J, with 13 bases in the middle. The CDR3 consists of 13 residues.

V gene TRBV7-8 combines with J gene TRBJ1-1; 8 bases are a match to TRBD1. V lost 10 bases and J lost 5; bases outside the gene matches: 15. The CDR3 has 15 amino acids. Per germline, CDR1 SGHVS and CDR2 FQNEAQ. The CDR3 region has the DNA TGTGCCACCGCCTACAGGGGGGTATTCCCGACTGAAGCTTTCTTT. As protein: CATAYRGVFPTEAFF.

V and J are TRBV5-1 and TRBJ2-2; tentatively, D is TRBD2 (6 bases). The V gene's germline CDR1 is SGHRS and CDR2 YFSETQ. The length of the CDR3 is 16 residues. V lost 1 base and J 2 bases, leaving 12 bases between the germline ends. CDR3 residues: CASSLPASANTGELFF. The DNA for the CDR3 is TGCGCCAGCAGCTTGCCCGCTAGCGCTAACACCGGGGAGCTGTTTTTT.

This clone was observed a single time. The chain is built from TRBV5-1 and TRBJ2-7, with TRBD1 matching over 8 bases. After removal of 1 base from V and 2 bases from J, the junction contained 5 bases not matched to a gene. The germline V gene encodes CDR1 SGHRS and CDR2 YFSETQ. The CDR3 is 15 residues long. CDR3 coding DNA: TGCGCCAGCAGCTTGCAGGGGGCTGAAACCTACGAGCAGTACTTC. It encodes CASSLQGAETYEQYF. The variable domain in full, completed from reference TRBV5-1 and TRBJ2-7, reads KAGVTQTPRYLIKTRGQQVTLSCSPISGHRSVSWYQQTPGQGLQFLFEYFSETQRNKGNFPGRFSGRQFSNSRSEMNVSTLELGDSALYLCASSLQGAETYEQYFGPGTRLTVT.

This chain uses TRBV7-6 with TRBJ1-3; the D gene is possibly TRBD1 (5 bases). CDR1 is SGHVS and CDR2 is FNYEAQ in the germline V gene. Trimming cost V 3 bases and J 3 bases, with 15 bases left between them. The CDR3 loop spans 16 amino acids. The CDR3 region has the DNA TGTGCCAGCAGCTTGGCAGGGATCAACTTTGGAAACACCATATATTTT. Its protein product is CASSLAGINFGNTIYF.

The rearrangement uses TRBV30 and TRBJ2-7; maybe TRBD1 (6 bases). Germline V gives CDR1 GTSNPN, CDR2 SVGIG (reference sequence). The V and J ends lost 4 bases and 2 bases respectively, with 15 bases between them. The CDR3 spans 14 residues. The CDR3 loop reads CAWTTQGWPYEQYF. CDR3 nucleotides: TGTGCCTGGACAACCCAGGGGTGGCCCTACGAGCAGTACTTC.

The CDR3 loop is CASSQGLAGGYNEQFF. The CDR3 nucleotides are TGCGCCAGCAGCCAAGGACTAGCGGGAGGCTACAATGAGCAGTTCTTC. The gene calls are TRBV4-1 and TRBJ2-1; 13 positions agree with TRBD2. The CDR3 consists of 16 residues. The V and J ends lost 1 base and 3 bases, in that order; junction bases with no gene match: 0. Germline assignment: CDR1 MGHRA and CDR2 YSYEKL.

This chain joins TRBV4-3 and TRBJ2-7; unclear D gene. The CDR3 sequence is 14 residues long. V was clipped by 0 bases and J by 0 bases, with 6 bases between them. Germline V CDR1 and CDR2: LGHNA, YSLEER. CDR3 sequence reads: CASSQDRSSYEQYF. The DNA of the CDR3 is TGCGCCAGCAGCCAAGACAGATCCTCCTACGAGCAGTACTTC.

In DNA, the CDR3 is TGTGCCAGCAGTTTATATCGGGGGAAAGATTCACCCCTCCACTTT. Its protein product is CASSLYRGKDSPLHF. This rearrangement joins TRBV27 to TRBJ1-6; tentative D call: TRBD1 (5 bases). Germline values: CDR1 MNHEY, CDR2 SMNVEV (reference sequence). The CDR3 totals 15 residues. V was pared by 1 base and J by 8 bases, with 12 bases between.

V is TRBV7-9 and J is TRBJ2-7, with 8 bases lining up with TRBD2. V was clipped by 2 bases and J by 2 bases; unmatched bases: 5. The germline V gene encodes CDR1 SEHNR and CDR2 FQNEAQ (reference sequence). CDR3 length: 15 amino acids. CDR3 loop: CASSLSSGDPYEQYF. The CDR3, as DNA: TGTGCCAGCAGCTTAAGTAGCGGGGACCCCTACGAGCAGTACTTC.

This chain joins TRBV5-4 and TRBJ1-6; D perhaps matches TRBD1 (6 bases). Trimming removed 4 bases from V and 10 bases from J, with 18 bases in between. The CDR3 sequence is 15 residues long. The germline CDR1 and CDR2 sequences are SGHNT and YYREEE (reference sequence). CDR3 protein: CASSPQQGPGSPLHF. For the CDR3, the DNA is TGTGCCAGCAGCCCTCAACAGGGTCCAGGATCACCCCTCCACTTT.

This clone was found a few times. This rearrangement joins TRBV7-6 to TRBJ2-7, with 8 bases that match TRBD1. The V and J ends lost 5 bases and 6 bases, in that order; junction bases with no gene match: 6. Germline V gives CDR1 SGHVS, CDR2 FNYEAQ. The CDR3 covers 13 residues. The CDR3 reads CASSEDRGGEQYF. The CDR3 DNA is TGTGCCAGCAGCGAAGACAGGGGAGGCGAGCAGTACTTC.

This clone was counted a single time. This chain uses TRBV4-3 with TRBJ2-5, with 7 bases aligning to TRBD1. CDR1 is LGHNA, CDR2 YSLEER, per germline. CDR3 length: 16 residues. Losses at the gene ends were 4 bases for V and 4 bases for J; bases not matched to a gene: 12. The CDR3 here is CASSLPTGPWVETQYF. The CDR3 coding sequence is TGCGCCAGCAGCCTACCGACAGGGCCCTGGGTAGAGACCCAGTACTTC.

The chain combines TRBV28 with TRBJ1-2; the D gene is possibly TRBD1 (6 bases). V gave up 10 bases and J gave up 0 bases, with 18 bases separating them. Per the germline V gene, CDR1 is MDHEN and CDR2 is SYDVKM. The CDR3 is 15 residues long. CDR3 loop: CATTAGTTPNYGYTF. The CDR3 nucleotides read TGTGCCACCACAGCCGGGACAACCCCTAACTATGGCTACACCTTC.

The V gene is TRBV13, the J gene TRBJ1-6; TRBD1 might be the D (6 bases). Trimming left V 5 bases short and J 17 bases short, with 22 bases between. Looked up from germline, CDR1 is PRHDT and CDR2 is FYEKMQ (reference sequence). The length of the CDR3 is 14 residues. As DNA, the CDR3 is TGTGCCAGCAGCGCCCGGGACACGGGGTTTTCTATCCACTTT. Translated, it gives CASSARDTGFSIHF.

The V gene is TRBV13, the J gene TRBJ2-1; unclear D gene. Germline V gives CDR1 PRHDT, CDR2 FYEKMQ (reference sequence). V dropped 0 bases and J dropped 6 bases, with 6 bases sitting between them. The CDR3 consists of 13 residues. The CDR3 loop is CASSLGASNEQFF. DNA for the CDR3: TGTGCCAGCAGCTTAGGTGCTAGCAATGAGCAGTTCTTC.

V and J are TRBV12-5 and TRBJ2-3; D not resolved. CDR3 length: 13 residues. The V gene's germline CDR1 is LGHNT and CDR2 FRNRAP. Trimming stripped 6 bases from V and 0 bases from J, with 7 bases between. This chain's CDR3 is CASGGLSTDTQYF. CDR3 bases: TGTGCTAGTGGGGGCCTGAGCACAGATACGCAGTATTTT.